This T cell receptor (beta chain) was identified during a study of technical replicates of blood from a few donors. The repertoire was sequenced with immunoSEQ multiplex PCR; TCRdb's copy has only in-frame clones and lacks some. There are approximately 58,000 clones in the sample; 75% to 90% occur only once, and about 4.9% lies in the top ten. Source material: PBMCs. This clonotype was obtained from a human donor in good health. Some clones in this sample may be carry-over from other donors' samples.

CDR3: CASSDRAAGDYTGELFF. CDR3 nucleotides: TGTGCCAGCAGTGATAGGGCGGCGGGGGATTACACCGGGGAGCTGTTTTTT. The chain joins TRBV25-1 to TRBJ2-2, with 7 positions matching TRBD2. V lost 3 bases to trimming and J lost 3 bases; unmatched junction nucleotides: 10. CDR1 and CDR2 (germline): MGHDK, SYGVNS. The CDR3 is 17 residues long.